A selection of T cell receptor beta chains follows, all from one sample in a study of long-term antiretroviral therapy in people with HIV. The assay was immunoSEQ multiplex PCR, and TCRdb's table has in-frame clones only and misses some. The table records tens of thousands of clones, 76% of them present only once. The specimen was unsorted PBMCs, collected 1.1 years before starting antiretroviral therapy. These receptors were taken from a woman aged 40 to 50 with HIV. The CDR3 runs from the conserved cysteine through the conserved F or W. Fields, in order: clone size, D gene, CDR3 length, V gene, J gene, CDR3 DNA, CDR3 protein. A D gene is named only where the DNA matches it firmly. Part of the rows lack a size; the others show once, few, many or a class for expanded clones.

-	-	15	TRBV7-2	TRBJ1-1	TGTGCCAGCAGCCCCTCGGGGCCCCTCGGCACTGAAGCTTTCTTT	CASSPSGPLGTEAFF
-	TRBD1	14	TRBV6-4	TRBJ1-5	TGTGCCAGGGGACAGGGAAGGTATGACCAGCCCCAGCATTTT	CARGQGRYDQPQHF
-	-	14	TRBV6-6	TRBJ1-5	TGTGCCAGCGAGAAGTTGAGGGGCGGTCAGCCCCAGCATTTT	CASEKLRGGQPQHF
once	TRBD2	14	TRBV6-4	TRBJ2-1	TGTGCCAGCAGTACGGGACTAGAGATCAATGAGCAGTTCTTC	CASSTGLEINEQFF
-	TRBD1	15	TRBV5-1	TRBJ1-1	TGCGCCAGCAGCTTGTGGGGACAGGGGGCCGGTGAAGCTTTCTTT	CASSLWGQGAGEAFF
few	-	15	TRBV5-4	TRBJ2-5	TGTGCCAGCAGCCAGCCTGACCATTTGGGAGAGACCCAGTACTTC	CASSQPDHLGETQYF
few	-	15	TRBV6-5	TRBJ1-6	TGTGCCAGCAGTTACGTTCTGGGGGTGAATTCACCCCTCCACTTT	CASSYVLGVNSPLHF
-	-	14	TRBV25-1	TRBJ1-4	TGTGCCAGCAGTGAACGGGGGTTGGTTGAAAAACTGTTTTTT	CASSERGLVEKLFF
-	-	13	TRBV18	TRBJ2-1	TGTGCCAGCTCACTTCGTCGATTTAATGAGCAGTTCTTC	CASSLRRFNEQFF
few	-	14	TRBV6-5	TRBJ2-7	TGTGCCAGCAGTTACCGCCCGGGCAGCTACGAGCAGTACTTC	CASSYRPGSYEQYF
-	-	13	TRBV7-9	TRBJ2-7	TGTGCCAGCAGCTTACCGGTTGCCTACGAGCAGTACTTC	CASSLPVAYEQYF
-	-	14	TRBV5-1	TRBJ2-3	TGCGCCAGCAGCTCGAAGACCGGGACAGATACGCAGTATTTT	CASSSKTGTDTQYF
-	TRBD1	16	TRBV14	TRBJ2-7	TGTGCCAGCAGCCAAGAGACACAGGGGGCAGCCTACGAGCAGTACTTC	CASSQETQGAAYEQYF
-	-	13	TRBV11-2	TRBJ2-1	TGTGCCAGCAGCTTGAATTGGGTCGATGAGCAGTTCTTC	CASSLNWVDEQFF
-	TRBD2	17	TRBV11-3	TRBJ2-2	TGTGCCAGCAGCTTGGGCCGTAGCGGGGGAGACACCGGGGAGCTGTTTTTT	CASSLGRSGGDTGELFF
-	-	13	TRBV7-2	TRBJ1-4	TGTGCCAGCAGCTTAAGCGGCTATGAAAAACTGTTTTTT	CASSLSGYEKLFF
-	-	11	TRBV4-1	TRBJ1-1	TGCGCCAGCAGCCGGGACGGTGAAGCTTTCTTT	CASSRDGEAFF
-	-	15	TRBV7-6	TRBJ1-2	TGTGCCAGCAGCGAGATACTGGACGGTCGAATTGGCTACACCTTC	CASSEILDGRIGYTF
-	TRBD2	17	TRBV5-1	TRBJ2-1	TGCGCCAGCAGCTTGGGTAGCGGGAGAGGCTCCTACAATGAGCAGTTCTTC	CASSLGSGRGSYNEQFF
-	TRBD2	18	TRBV7-6	TRBJ2-7	TGTGCCAGCAGCTTAGGAGCGCGTGTGACTAGCGGTGCTCGGGAGCAGTACTTC	CASSLGARVTSGAREQYF
-	-	15	TRBV12-5	TRBJ2-5	TGTGCTAGTGCCCCACTGAGCGGAGCCCTTGAGACCCAGTACTTC	CASAPLSGALETQYF
few	TRBD2	17	TRBV2	TRBJ2-7	TGTGCCAGCAGTGTTGAAAATAGCGGGAGTCAATCCCACGAGCAGTACTTC	CASSVENSGSQSHEQYF
-	-	14	TRBV5-1	TRBJ1-4	TGCGCCAGCAGCTTGGAGGCACCTAATGAAAAACTGTTTTTT	CASSLEAPNEKLFF
-	-	16	TRBV4-3	TRBJ2-1	TGCGCCAGCAGCCAAGATCATGGACAGCTATACAATGAGCAGTTCTTC	CASSQDHGQLYNEQFF
-	-	12	TRBV7-8	TRBJ1-1	TGTGCCAGCAGCCACTTTCTCGCTGAAGCTTTCTTT	CASSHFLAEAFF